The following is a T cell receptor (beta chain) sequence with its context. The antigen it binds to is not known. It has no much larger one-base neighbor in the sample; base qualities were not kept. This sample is drawn from a study of cytotoxic CD8 clonotypes in ibrutinib-treated CLL (dated by TCRdb to about 2021). Broadly, across the study: The cohort included some 14 treatment-naive and eleven to twelve relapsed/refractory patients; around 17 were IGHV unmutated. Cryopreserved peripheral blood mononuclear cells were collected at three points: before therapy, at response, and at either sustained remission or disease progression. Longitudinal samples were available for about 30% of the roughly 86 trial participants. Samples averaged about 260,000 productive templates and tens of thousands of productive rearrangements. Every remission and progressive disease sample was obtained while ibrutinib was still being received by the patients. Response samples were taken after a median of 12 months on treatment, ranging from about 6 to 40 months. Partial responses were observed in roughly 25 patients and complete responses in 2; after a median follow-up of about 69 months, remission was maintained in around 14 patients and progression was observed in approximately twelve. The research as a whole found: Public clonotypes were rare and either shrank or stayed stable during treatment, and the rise in clonality at ibrutinib response reflected expansion of private clonotypes. Sampling times were not matched between patients in sustained remission and patients whose disease was progressing, and lymph node repertoires were not examined. At ibrutinib response clonality went up, during sustained remission it held steady, and at progression it dropped back toward baseline. At baseline, clonality was higher than in age-matched healthy donors and showed a strong correlation with circulating CD8+ T-cell counts.

The goal of deep resolution MiSeq sequencing was a depth between 1 in 1 million and 1 in 200,000 T cells, and coverage averaged 10x per clonotype. TCR beta libraries were generated with the immunoSEQ hsTCRB Kit. In the paper's pipeline: The data were analyzed with ImmunoSEQ Analyzer and ImmunoSEQ Data Assistant, and V, D and J gene assignments followed IMGT definitions. Clonality was computed as one minus normalized Shannon entropy of productive rearrangement frequencies, ranging from 0 to 1. Public clonotype analysis was restricted to overrepresented clonotypes comprising at least 0.05% of each patient's repertoire. Roughly 13 repertoires from age-matched healthy donors, obtained from immuneACCESS, served as clonality controls. This immuneACCESS table, as held by TCRdb, lists in-frame sequences with V and J called but not all clones. Of the missing ones, under half trace to an unresolved V gene in checked studies; the others have no known cause. That table gives V, J and clone size, and the DNA gave D and trimming. The sample table records approximately 340,000 clones; over 55% of these occur just once. Jointly, the top ten make up 5% to 6.5% of the sample.

For TCR beta library preparation, approximately 2 micrograms of genomic DNA was extracted from cryopreserved PBMCs. Longitudinal blood samples from CLL patients receiving ibrutinib monotherapy were subjected to high-throughput TCR beta sequencing. The patients were enrolled in a single-center, open-label phase 2 trial of ibrutinib monotherapy. The sequencing used PBMCs, collected after 36 months of ibrutinib treatment. This clonotype originated in a human donor with chronic lymphocytic leukemia.

The CDR3 corresponds to CASSQDGADTDTQYF. The DNA sequence reads TGCGCCAGCAGCCAAGATGGCGCTGACACAGATACGCAGTATTTT. Rearrangement joined TRBV4-1 to TRBJ2-3, with no confident D gene call. From the germline V gene, CDR1 is MGHRA and CDR2 is YSYEKL. V is shortened by 0 bases, J by 2 bases, and the region joining them spans 9 bases. The cysteine opens and the phenylalanine closes a CDR3 of 15 amino acids. The DNA shown is the 45-base CDR3, in frame from base 1.